The sequence of this T cell receptor (beta chain) was determined in a study of shared clonotypes between healthy human individuals. Sequencing was performed with immunoSEQ multiplex PCR; in TCRdb, only in-frame clones are kept and a portion is missing. The top ten clones hold roughly 0.61% of a sample with about 990,000 clones, around 82% of them seen once. Germline loops: CDR1 ENHRY, CDR2 SYGVKD. The CDR3 has 14 residues. The trim removed 6 bases at V and 4 bases at J, leaving 7 bases unmatched. In its sample, this clone was seen a few times. Sequences were obtained from memory CD4+ T cells from PBMCs. Documented subset: CD45RA-negative fraction. This clonotype was sampled from a man younger than 30 in good health. Some clones in this sample may be carry-over from other donors' samples. V gene TRBV10-3 combines with J gene TRBJ2-3, with 7 positions matching TRBD1. The CDR3 here is CAIRGSQGSDTQYF. CDR3 DNA: TGTGCCATCAGGGGATCACAGGGGTCAGATACGCAGTATTTT.